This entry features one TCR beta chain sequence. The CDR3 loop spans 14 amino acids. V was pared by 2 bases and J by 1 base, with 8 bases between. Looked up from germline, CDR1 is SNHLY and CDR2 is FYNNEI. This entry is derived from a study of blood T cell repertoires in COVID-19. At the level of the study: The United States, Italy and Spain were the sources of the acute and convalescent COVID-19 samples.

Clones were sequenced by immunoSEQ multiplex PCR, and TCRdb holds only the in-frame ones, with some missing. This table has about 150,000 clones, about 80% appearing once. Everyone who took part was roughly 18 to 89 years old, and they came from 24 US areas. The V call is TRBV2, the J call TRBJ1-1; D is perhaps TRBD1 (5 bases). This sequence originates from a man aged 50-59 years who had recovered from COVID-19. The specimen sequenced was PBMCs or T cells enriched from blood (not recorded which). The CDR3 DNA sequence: TGTGCCAGCAGTGAAAGCACAGGGAACACTGAAGCTTTCTTT. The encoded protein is CASSESTGNTEAFF.